This TCR beta chain was identified during a study of shared clonotypes between healthy human individuals. Study-wide findings and caveats: Sampling used blood alone; tissue repertoires probably differ.

Naive CD8 cells lacked CD45RO, underwent positive selection for CCR7 and left out terminally differentiated effector memory CD45RA+ cells. Participating donors were healthy, HIV-negative adults free of recent acute infections or vaccinations. Germline V CDR1 and CDR2: MNHNS, SASEGT. Trimming removed 8 bases from V and 7 bases from J, with 24 bases in between. CDR3 length equals 15 residues. Turning to this clone: Its cognate antigen is unknown.

Using immunoSEQ multiplex PCR, the repertoire was profiled, and TCRdb retains in-frame clones only, with some absent. Of roughly 2 million clones in the sample, roughly 94% were seen once. Material for sequencing was naive CD8+ T cells sorted from blood. The chain uses TRBV6-1 and TRBJ2-7, with D possibly called TRBD1 or TRBD2 (6 bases each). The TCR sequence derives from a young man in good health. The CDR3 here is CASRPEWGAVNEQYF. CDR3 nucleotide sequence: TGTGCCAGCCGACCCGAGTGGGGGGCCGTAAATGAGCAGTACTTC.